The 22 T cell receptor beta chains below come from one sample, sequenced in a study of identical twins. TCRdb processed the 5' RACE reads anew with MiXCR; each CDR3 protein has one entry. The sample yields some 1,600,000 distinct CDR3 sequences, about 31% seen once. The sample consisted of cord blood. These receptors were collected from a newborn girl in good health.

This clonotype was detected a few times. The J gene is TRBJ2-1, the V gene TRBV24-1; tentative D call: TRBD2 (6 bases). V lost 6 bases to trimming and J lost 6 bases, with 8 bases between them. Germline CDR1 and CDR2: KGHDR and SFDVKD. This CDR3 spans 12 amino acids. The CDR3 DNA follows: TGTGCCACCAGTCGGGGGACCAATGAGCAGTTCTTC. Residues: CATSRGTNEQFF.

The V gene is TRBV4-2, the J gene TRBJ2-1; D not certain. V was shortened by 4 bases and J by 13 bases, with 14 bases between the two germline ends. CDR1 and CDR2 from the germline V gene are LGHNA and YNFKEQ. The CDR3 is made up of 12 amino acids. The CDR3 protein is CASSLEKETQFF. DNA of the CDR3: TGTGCCAGCAGCCTAGAAAAAGAGACCCAGTTCTTC.

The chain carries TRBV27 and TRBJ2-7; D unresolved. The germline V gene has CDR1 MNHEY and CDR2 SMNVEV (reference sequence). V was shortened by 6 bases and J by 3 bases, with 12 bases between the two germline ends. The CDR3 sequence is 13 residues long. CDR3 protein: CASSPQANYEQYF. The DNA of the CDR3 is TGTGCCAGCAGCCCTCAGGCAAACTACGAGCAGTACTTC.

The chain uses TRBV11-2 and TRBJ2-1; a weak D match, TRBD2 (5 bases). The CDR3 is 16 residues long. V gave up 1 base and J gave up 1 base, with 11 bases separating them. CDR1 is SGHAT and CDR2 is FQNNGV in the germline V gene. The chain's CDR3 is CASSLGPDFSYNEQFF. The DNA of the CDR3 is TGTGCCAGCAGCTTAGGTCCGGACTTTTCCTACAATGAGCAGTTCTTC.

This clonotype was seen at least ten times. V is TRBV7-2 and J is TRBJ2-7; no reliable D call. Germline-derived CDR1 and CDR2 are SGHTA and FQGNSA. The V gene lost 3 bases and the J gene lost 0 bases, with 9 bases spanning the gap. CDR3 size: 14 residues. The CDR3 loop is CASSFGRHSYEQYF. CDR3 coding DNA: TGTGCCAGCAGCTTCGGCCGACACTCCTACGAGCAGTACTTC.

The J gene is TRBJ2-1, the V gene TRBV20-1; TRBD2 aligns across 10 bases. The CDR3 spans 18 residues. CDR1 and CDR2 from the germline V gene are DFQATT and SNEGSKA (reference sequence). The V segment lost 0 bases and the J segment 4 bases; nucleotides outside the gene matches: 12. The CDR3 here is CSARDFLTSGIRYNEQFF. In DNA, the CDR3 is TGCAGTGCTAGAGATTTCCTTACTAGCGGGATAAGGTACAATGAGCAGTTCTTC.

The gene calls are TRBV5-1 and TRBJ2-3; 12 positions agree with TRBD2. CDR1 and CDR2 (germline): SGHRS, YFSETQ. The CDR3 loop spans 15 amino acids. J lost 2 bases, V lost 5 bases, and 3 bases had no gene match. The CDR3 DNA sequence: TGCGCCAGCAGGCGGACTAGCGGGAACACAGATACGCAGTATTTT. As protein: CASRRTSGNTDTQYF.

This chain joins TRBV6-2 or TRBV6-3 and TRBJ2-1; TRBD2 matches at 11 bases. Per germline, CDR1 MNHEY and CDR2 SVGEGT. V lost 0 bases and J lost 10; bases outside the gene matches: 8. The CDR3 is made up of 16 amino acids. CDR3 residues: CASSYSGLAGGQEQFF. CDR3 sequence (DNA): TGTGCCAGCAGTTACTCAGGGCTAGCGGGAGGCCAGGAGCAGTTCTTC.

The CDR3 DNA sequence: TGTGCCAGCAGCCTGCGACTAGCGGTAGCACCAGATACGCAGTATTTT. Protein sequence: CASSLRLAVAPDTQYF. This chain joins TRBV7-2 and TRBJ2-3, with 9 bases identical to TRBD2. The CDR3 is 16 amino acids. J was trimmed by 4 bases and V by 5 bases; bases with no gene match: 10. Germline V lookup: CDR1 SGHTA, CDR2 FQGNSA.

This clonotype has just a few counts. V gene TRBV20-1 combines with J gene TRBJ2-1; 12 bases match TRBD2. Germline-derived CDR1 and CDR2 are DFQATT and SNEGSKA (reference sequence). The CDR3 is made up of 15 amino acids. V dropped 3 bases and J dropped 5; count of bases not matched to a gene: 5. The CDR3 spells CSASDTSGGNNEQFF. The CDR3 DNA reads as TGCAGTGCTAGCGATACTAGCGGGGGGAACAATGAGCAGTTCTTC.

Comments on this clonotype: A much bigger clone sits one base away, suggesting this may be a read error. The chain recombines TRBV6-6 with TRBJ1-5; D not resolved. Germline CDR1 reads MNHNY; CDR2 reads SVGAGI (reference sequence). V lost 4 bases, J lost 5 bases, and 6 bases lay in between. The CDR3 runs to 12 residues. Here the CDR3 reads CASSFVDQPQHF. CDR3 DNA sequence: TGTGCCAGCAGTTTCGTAGATCAGCCCCAGCATTTT.

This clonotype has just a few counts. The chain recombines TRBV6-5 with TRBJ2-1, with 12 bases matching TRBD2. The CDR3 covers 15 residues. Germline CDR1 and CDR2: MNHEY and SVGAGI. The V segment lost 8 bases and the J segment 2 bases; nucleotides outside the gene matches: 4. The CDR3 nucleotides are TGTGCCAGCCGAGGACTAGCGGGACCCTACAATGAGCAGTTCTTC. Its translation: CASRGLAGPYNEQFF.

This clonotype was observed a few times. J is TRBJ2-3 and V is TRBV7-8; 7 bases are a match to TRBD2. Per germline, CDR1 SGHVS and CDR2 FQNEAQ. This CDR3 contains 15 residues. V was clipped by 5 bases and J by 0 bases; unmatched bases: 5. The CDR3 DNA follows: TGTGCCAGCAGCCGTGAGCGGGGCAGCACAGATACGCAGTATTTT. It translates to CASSRERGSTDTQYF. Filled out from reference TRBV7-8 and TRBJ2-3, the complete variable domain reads GAGVSQSPRYKVAKRGQDVALRCDPISGHVSLFWYQQALGQGPEFLTYFQNEAQLDKSGLPSDRFFAERPEGSVSTLKIQRTQQEDSAVYLCASSRERGSTDTQYFGPGTRLTVL.

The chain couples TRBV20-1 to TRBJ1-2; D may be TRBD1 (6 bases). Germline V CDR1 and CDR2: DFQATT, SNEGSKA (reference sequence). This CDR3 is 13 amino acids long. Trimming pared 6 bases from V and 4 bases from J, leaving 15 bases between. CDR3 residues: CSAGGDTSYGYTF. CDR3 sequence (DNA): TGCAGTGCGGGAGGGGACACCAGCTATGGCTACACCTTC.

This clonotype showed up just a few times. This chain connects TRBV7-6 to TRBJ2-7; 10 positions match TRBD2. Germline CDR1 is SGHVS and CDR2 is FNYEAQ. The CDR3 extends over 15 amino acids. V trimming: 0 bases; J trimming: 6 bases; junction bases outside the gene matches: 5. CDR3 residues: CASSLAGSGRTEQYF. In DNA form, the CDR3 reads TGTGCCAGCAGCTTAGCGGGTAGCGGGAGGACCGAGCAGTACTTC.

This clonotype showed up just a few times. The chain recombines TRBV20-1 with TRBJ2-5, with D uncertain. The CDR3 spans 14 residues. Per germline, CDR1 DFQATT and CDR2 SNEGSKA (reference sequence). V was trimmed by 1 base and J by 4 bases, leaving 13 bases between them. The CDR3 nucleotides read TGCAGTGCTAGAGGTACTCCCTCGGCAGAGACCCAGTACTTC. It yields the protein CSARGTPSAETQYF.

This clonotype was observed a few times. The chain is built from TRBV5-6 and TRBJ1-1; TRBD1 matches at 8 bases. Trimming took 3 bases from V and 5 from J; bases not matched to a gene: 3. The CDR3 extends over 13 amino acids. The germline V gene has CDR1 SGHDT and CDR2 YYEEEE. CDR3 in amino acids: CASSWDRKTEAFF. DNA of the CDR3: TGTGCCAGCAGCTGGGACAGGAAAACTGAAGCTTTCTTT.

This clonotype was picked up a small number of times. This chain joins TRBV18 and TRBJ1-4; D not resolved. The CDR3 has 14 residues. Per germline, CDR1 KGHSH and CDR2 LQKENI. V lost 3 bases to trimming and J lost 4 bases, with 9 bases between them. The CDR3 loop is CASSPPDRNEKLFF. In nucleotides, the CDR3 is TGTGCCAGCTCACCCCCAGACCGTAATGAAAAACTGTTTTTT.

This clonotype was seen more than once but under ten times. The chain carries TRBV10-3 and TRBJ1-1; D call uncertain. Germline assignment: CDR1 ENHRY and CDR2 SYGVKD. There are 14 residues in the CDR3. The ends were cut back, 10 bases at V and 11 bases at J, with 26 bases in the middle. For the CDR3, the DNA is TGTGCCACCCTGAATACCGGGGTCTCGTACGAGGCTTTCTTT. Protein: CATLNTGVSYEAFF.

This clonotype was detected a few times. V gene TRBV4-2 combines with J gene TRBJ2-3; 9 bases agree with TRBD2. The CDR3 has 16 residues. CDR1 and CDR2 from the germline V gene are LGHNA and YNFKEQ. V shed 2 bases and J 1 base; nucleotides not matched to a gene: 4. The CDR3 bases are TGTGCCAGCAGCCAATTGTCTAGCGGGGGCACAGATACGCAGTATTTT. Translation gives CASSQLSSGGTDTQYF.

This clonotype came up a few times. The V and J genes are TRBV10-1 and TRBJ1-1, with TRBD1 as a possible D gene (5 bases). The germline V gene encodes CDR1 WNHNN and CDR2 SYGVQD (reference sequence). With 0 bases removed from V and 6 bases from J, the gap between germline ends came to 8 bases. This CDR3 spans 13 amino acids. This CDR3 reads CASSESKGAEAFF. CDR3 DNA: TGCGCCAGCAGTGAGTCGAAAGGGGCTGAAGCTTTCTTT.

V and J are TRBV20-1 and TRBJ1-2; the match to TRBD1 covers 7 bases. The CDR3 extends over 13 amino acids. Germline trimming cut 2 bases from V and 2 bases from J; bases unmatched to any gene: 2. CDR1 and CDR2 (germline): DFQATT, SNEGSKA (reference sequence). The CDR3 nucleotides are TGCAGTGCTAGAATGGGACAGAACTATGGCTACACCTTC. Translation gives CSARMGQNYGYTF.